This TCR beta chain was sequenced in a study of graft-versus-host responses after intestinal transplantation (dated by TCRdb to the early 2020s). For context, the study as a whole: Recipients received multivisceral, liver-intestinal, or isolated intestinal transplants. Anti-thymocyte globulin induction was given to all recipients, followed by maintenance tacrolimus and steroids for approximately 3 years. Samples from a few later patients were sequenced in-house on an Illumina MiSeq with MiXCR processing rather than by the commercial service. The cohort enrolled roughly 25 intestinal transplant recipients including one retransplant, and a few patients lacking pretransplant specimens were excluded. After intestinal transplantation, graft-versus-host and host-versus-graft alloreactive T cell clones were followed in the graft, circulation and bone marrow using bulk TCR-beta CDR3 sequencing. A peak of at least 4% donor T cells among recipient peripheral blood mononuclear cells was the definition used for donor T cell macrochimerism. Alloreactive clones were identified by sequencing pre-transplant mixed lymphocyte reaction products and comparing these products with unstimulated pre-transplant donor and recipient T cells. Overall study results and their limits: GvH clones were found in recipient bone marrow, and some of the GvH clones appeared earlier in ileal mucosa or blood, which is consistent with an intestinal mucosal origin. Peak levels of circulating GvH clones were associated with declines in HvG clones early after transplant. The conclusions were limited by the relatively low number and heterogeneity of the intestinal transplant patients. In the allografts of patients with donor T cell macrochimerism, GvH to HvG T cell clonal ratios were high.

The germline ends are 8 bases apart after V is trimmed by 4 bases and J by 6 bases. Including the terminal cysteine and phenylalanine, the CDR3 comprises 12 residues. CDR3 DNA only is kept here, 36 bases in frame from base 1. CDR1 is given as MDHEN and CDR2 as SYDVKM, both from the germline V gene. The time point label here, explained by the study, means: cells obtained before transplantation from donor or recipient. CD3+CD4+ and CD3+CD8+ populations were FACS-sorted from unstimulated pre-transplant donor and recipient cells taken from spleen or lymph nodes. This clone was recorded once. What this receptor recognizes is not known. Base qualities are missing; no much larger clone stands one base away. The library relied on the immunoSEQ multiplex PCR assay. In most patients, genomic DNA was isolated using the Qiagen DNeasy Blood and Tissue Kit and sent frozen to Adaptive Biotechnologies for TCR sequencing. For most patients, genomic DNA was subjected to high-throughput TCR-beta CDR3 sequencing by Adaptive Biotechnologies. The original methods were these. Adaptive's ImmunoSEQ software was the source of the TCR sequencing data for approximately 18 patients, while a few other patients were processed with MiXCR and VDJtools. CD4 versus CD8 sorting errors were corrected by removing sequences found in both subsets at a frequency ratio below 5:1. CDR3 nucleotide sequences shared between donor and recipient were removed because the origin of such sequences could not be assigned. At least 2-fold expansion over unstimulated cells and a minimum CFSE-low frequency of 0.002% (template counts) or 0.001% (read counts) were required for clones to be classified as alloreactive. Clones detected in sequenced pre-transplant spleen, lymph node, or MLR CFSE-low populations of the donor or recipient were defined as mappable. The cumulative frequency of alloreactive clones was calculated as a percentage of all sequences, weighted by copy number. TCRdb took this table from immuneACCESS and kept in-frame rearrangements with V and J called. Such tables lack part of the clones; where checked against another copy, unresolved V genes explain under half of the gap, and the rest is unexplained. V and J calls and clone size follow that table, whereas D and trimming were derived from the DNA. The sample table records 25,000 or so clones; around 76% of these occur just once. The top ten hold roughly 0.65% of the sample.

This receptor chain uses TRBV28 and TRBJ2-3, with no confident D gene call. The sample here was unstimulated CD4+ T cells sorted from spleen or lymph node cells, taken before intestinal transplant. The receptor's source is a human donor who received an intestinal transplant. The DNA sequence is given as TGTGCCAGCAGTTACCTAGGGGATACGCAGTATTTT. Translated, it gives CASSYLGDTQYF.